What follows is one T cell receptor beta chain and its context. This clonotype was counted only a few times. Its antigen remains unidentified. It has no much larger one-base neighbor in the sample; base qualities were not kept. The CDR3 measures 16 amino acids from cysteine to phenylalanine. Only the CDR3 region is kept as DNA, spanning 48 bases read in frame from base 1. V and J lose 5 bases and 0 bases, and a span of 17 bases separates them. The receptor library was made with RT-PCR. TCRdb lists the instrument as NextSeq 550. Through fastp at Q25 and MiXCR, TCRdb rebuilt clones from the public reads, retaining in-frame beta chains. Entries that share a CDR3 protein sequence are merged under the most common genes and DNA. The sample yields 150,000 to 200,000 distinct CDR3 sequences; approximately 24% were counted once. The ten biggest clones cover around 26% of the sample. This entry belongs to a study of patients and donors after allogeneic stem cell transplantation (dated by TCRdb to between 2020 and 2021).

This TCR was recovered from a human donor who was either an allogeneic HSCT recipient or a stem cell or donor lymphocyte infusion donor (not recorded which). It is not recorded whose cells these are; they may come from a transplant donor. Material for sequencing was blood, either unsorted or a sorted T cell fraction (not recorded which). The chain is made from TRBV12-3 or TRBV12-4 and TRBJ2-7, with the D call tentatively TRBD1 or TRBD2, each fitting 7 bases. The CDR3 corresponds to CASSPVGGDSSYEQYF. The DNA sequence reads TGTGCCAGCAGTCCCGTGGGGGGGGACAGCTCCTACGAGCAGTACTTC.